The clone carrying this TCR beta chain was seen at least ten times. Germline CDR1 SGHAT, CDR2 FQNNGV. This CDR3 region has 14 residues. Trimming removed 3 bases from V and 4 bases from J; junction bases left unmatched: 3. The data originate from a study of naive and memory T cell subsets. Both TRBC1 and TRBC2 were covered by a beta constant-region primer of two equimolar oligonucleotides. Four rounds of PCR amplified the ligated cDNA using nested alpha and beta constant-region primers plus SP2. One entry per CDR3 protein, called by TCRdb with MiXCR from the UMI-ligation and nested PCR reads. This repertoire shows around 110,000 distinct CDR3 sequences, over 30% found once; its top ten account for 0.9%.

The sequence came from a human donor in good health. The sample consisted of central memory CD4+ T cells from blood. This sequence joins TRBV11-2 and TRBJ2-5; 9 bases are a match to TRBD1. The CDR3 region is CASSLGQGRETQYF. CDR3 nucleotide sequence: TGTGCCAGCAGCTTGGGACAGGGAAGAGAGACCCAGTACTTC.